A selection of T cell receptor beta chains follows, all from one sample in a study of blood T cell repertoires in COVID-19. TCRdb's copy holds only in-frame clones and misses some; the assay was immunoSEQ multiplex PCR. The sample shows 110,000 to 150,000 clones, more than 75% of them seen only once. The specimen was peripheral blood. These receptors all come from a woman at least 80 years old with acute or convalescent COVID-19. The CDR3 runs from the conserved cysteine through the conserved F or W. A D gene is named only where the DNA matches it firmly. Part of the rows lack a size; the others show once, few, many or a class for expanded clones.

CDR3aa,CDR3nt,v_gene,d_gene,j_gene,abundance,len
CASSQDFQGGVYGYTF,TGTGCCAGCAGCCAAGATTTTCAGGGAGGAGTCTATGGCTACACCTTC,TRBV4-2,NA,TRBJ1-2,few,16
CASSTQGAGANVLTF,TGTGCCAGCAGTACACAGGGCGCCGGGGCCAACGTCCTGACTTTC,TRBV27,NA,TRBJ2-6,NA,15
CASSAQGTGGWNTEAFF,TGTGCCAGCAGCGCACAGGGAACAGGGGGCTGGAACACTGAAGCTTTCTTT,TRBV7-9,TRBD1,TRBJ1-1,few,17
CASSVSAGGGETQYF,TGTGCCAGCAGCGTTTCAGCGGGGGGAGGAGAGACCCAGTACTTC,TRBV9,TRBD2,TRBJ2-5,NA,15
CASSYDRGGNTIYF,TGTGCCAGCAGTTACGACAGGGGTGGAAACACCATATATTTT,TRBV6-6,TRBD1,TRBJ1-3,NA,14
CASSLGQLGYTF,TGCGCCAGCAGCCTTGGACAGCTTGGCTACACCTTC,TRBV5-1,NA,TRBJ1-2,NA,12
CASSLGNNNSPLHF,TGCGCCAGCAGCTTGGGAAACAATAATTCACCCCTCCACTTT,TRBV5-1,NA,TRBJ1-6,NA,14
CASIRQDTYSNQPQHF,TGCGCCAGCATAAGACAGGACACCTATAGCAATCAGCCCCAGCATTTT,TRBV10-1,NA,TRBJ1-5,NA,16
CATIMDRAYNSPLHF,TGTGCCACCATAATGGACAGGGCCTATAATTCACCCCTCCACTTT,TRBV6-5,TRBD1,TRBJ1-6,NA,15
CASEEGQGLPYEQYF,TGTGCCAGCGAAGAGGGACAGGGGCTACCCTACGAGCAGTACTTC,TRBV28,TRBD1,TRBJ2-7,NA,15
CASSDSRGAKNIQYF,TGTGCCAGCAGTGATAGTAGGGGAGCCAAAAACATTCAGTACTTC,TRBV2,NA,TRBJ2-4,NA,15
CASSSQGIEQYF,TGTGCCAGCAGTTCACAGGGGATCGAGCAGTACTTC,TRBV6-2/TRBV6-3,TRBD1,TRBJ2-7,NA,12
CASRGALDTEAFF,TGTGCCAGCAGGGGGGCCCTAGACACTGAAGCTTTCTTT,TRBV25-1,NA,TRBJ1-1,NA,13
CASSSQGDQNSPLHF,TGTGCCAGCTCTTCACAGGGAGACCAAAATTCACCCCTCCACTTT,TRBV18,NA,TRBJ1-6,once,15
CAWSDSEDQPQHF,TGTGCCTGGAGTGATTCTGAGGATCAGCCCCAGCATTTT,TRBV30,NA,TRBJ1-5,NA,13
CASSRDRGSYNEQFF,TGCGCCAGCAGTAGAGACAGGGGCTCCTACAATGAGCAGTTCTTC,TRBV5-1,TRBD1,TRBJ2-1,NA,15
CASSQVNYFSSYNEQFF,TGTGCCAGCAGCCAAGTCAACTACTTTAGCTCCTACAATGAGCAGTTCTTC,TRBV14,NA,TRBJ2-1,NA,17
CASSLRAGGTMTYEQYF,TGTGCCAGCAGCTTGCGGGCAGGGGGTACGATGACCTACGAGCAGTACTTC,TRBV5-5,TRBD1,TRBJ2-7,NA,17
CASRTGTSNQPQHF,TGTGCCAGTCGGACAGGAACTTCCAATCAGCCCCAGCATTTT,TRBV27,TRBD1,TRBJ1-5,NA,14
CASSLSGKDYGYTF,TGTGCCAGCAGCTTAAGCGGCAAAGACTATGGCTACACCTTC,TRBV11-2,NA,TRBJ1-2,once,14
CASSGTGPPQPQHF,TGTGCCAGCAGCGGGACAGGGCCGCCTCAGCCCCAGCATTTT,TRBV6-5,TRBD1,TRBJ1-5,NA,14
CASSNAGLNGAYEQYF,TGTGCCAGCAGTAACGCGGGACTCAACGGGGCCTACGAGCAGTACTTC,TRBV27,NA,TRBJ2-7,NA,16
CASSFGTSGGGNEQFF,TGCGCCAGCAGCTTCGGGACTAGCGGGGGAGGGAATGAGCAGTTCTTC,TRBV5-1,TRBD2,TRBJ2-1,NA,16
CASRVASGLRWYF,TGTGCCAGCAGGGTAGCTTCAGGGCTGCGATGGTACTTC,TRBV2,NA,TRBJ2-7,NA,13
CASSDSSRQGGHEQFF,TGTGCCAGCAGTGACTCGAGTCGACAGGGTGGTCATGAGCAGTTCTTC,TRBV6-4,TRBD1,TRBJ2-1,NA,16
CASSLLVQGDYGYTF,TGTGCCAGCAGCTTGTTGGTCCAAGGGGACTATGGCTACACCTTC,TRBV5-5,NA,TRBJ1-2,few,15
CASSQGMGRTFNQPQHF,TGCGCCAGCAGCCAAGGGATGGGCAGGACATTCAATCAGCCCCAGCATTTT,TRBV4-1,NA,TRBJ1-5,NA,17
CASSELSYGYTF,TGTGCCAGCAGTGAACTAAGCTATGGCTACACCTTC,TRBV2,NA,TRBJ1-2,NA,12
CASSVRTVDTEAFF,TGTGCCAGTAGTGTCCGGACAGTAGACACTGAAGCTTTCTTT,TRBV19,NA,TRBJ1-1,once,14
CASKGTSNSPLHF,TGTGCCAGCAAAGGGACATCGAATTCACCCCTCCACTTT,TRBV28,NA,TRBJ1-6,NA,13
CASSETAAYPTEAFF,TGTGCCAGCAGTGAAACAGCGGCTTATCCTACTGAAGCTTTCTTT,TRBV6-1,NA,TRBJ1-1,NA,15
CASSSPPGTGYNSPLHF,TGTGCCAGCAGTTCCCCTCCCGGGACAGGTTATAATTCACCCCTCCACTTT,TRBV27,TRBD1,TRBJ1-6,NA,17
CASSKNRDRAHEQFF,TGCGCCAGCAGTAAAAACCGGGACAGGGCCCATGAGCAGTTCTTC,TRBV23-1,TRBD1,TRBJ2-1,NA,15
CASLAPPGFPNEQFF,TGCGCCAGCCTGGCCCCCCCGGGGTTTCCCAATGAGCAGTTCTTC,TRBV10-1,NA,TRBJ2-1,NA,15
CASSLVGAGGELFF,TGTGCCAGCAGCCTAGTAGGTGCAGGGGGGGAGCTGTTTTTT,TRBV3-1/TRBV3-2,NA,TRBJ2-2,NA,14
CASSDDSFYGYTF,TGTGCCAGCAGCGACGACAGTTTCTATGGCTACACCTTC,TRBV7-9,NA,TRBJ1-2,NA,13
CASSLVRGAGNSPLHF,TGTGCCAGCAGCTTAGTTCGGGGGGCTGGCAATTCACCCCTCCACTTT,TRBV13,NA,TRBJ1-6,NA,16
CASSLVDRGKRYEQYF,TGTGCCAGCAGCTTAGTAGACAGGGGGAAACGCTACGAGCAGTACTTC,TRBV7-8,TRBD1,TRBJ2-7,NA,16
CASSKTGSPGAFF,TGTGCCAGCAGCAAAACAGGGTCCCCTGGAGCTTTCTTT,TRBV21-1,NA,TRBJ1-1,few,13
CASSQGMGGAKTQYF,TGCGCCAGCAGCCAAGGGATGGGGGGGGCAAAGACCCAGTACTTC,TRBV4-1,NA,TRBJ2-5,few,15
CASSWVTGVPPGELFF,TGCGCCAGCAGCTGGGTAACAGGGGTTCCACCCGGGGAGCTGTTTTTT,TRBV5-1,TRBD1,TRBJ2-2,NA,16
CAGTSGFRGQYF,TGTGCCGGGACTAGCGGGTTTCGTGGGCAGTACTTC,TRBV30,TRBD2,TRBJ2-7,NA,12
CASSSSGGLYNEQFF,TGTGCCAGCAGTTCCTCTGGGGGGTTGTACAATGAGCAGTTCTTC,TRBV6-5,NA,TRBJ2-1,NA,15
CSASPPGSGGATREQFF,TGCAGTGCTAGTCCCCCGGGGAGCGGGGGGGCCACTCGGGAGCAGTTCTTC,TRBV20-1,TRBD2,TRBJ2-1,NA,17
CASSMDSRRGGYTF,TGTGCCAGTAGTATGGACAGCCGGAGAGGTGGCTACACCTTC,TRBV19,NA,TRBJ1-2,NA,14
CASSALGTPDGYTF,TGCGCCAGCAGCGCCTTAGGGACACCCGATGGCTACACCTTC,TRBV5-1,NA,TRBJ1-2,NA,14
CASSETYRAGVNEQFF,TGTGCCAGCAGTGAAACCTACAGGGCAGGGGTCAATGAGCAGTTCTTC,TRBV6-1,NA,TRBJ2-1,NA,16
CASSQDYRTGSNIQYF,TGTGCCAGCAGCCAAGATTATAGGACAGGGTCAAACATTCAGTACTTC,TRBV4-2,TRBD1,TRBJ2-4,NA,16
CASSIVAARSPLHF,TGTGCCAGTAGTATAGTCGCGGCGAGATCACCCCTCCACTTT,TRBV19,NA,TRBJ1-6,few,14
CSVEETASYEQYF,TGCAGCGTTGAAGAGACAGCCTCCTACGAGCAGTACTTC,TRBV29-1,NA,TRBJ2-7,few,13
CASSETGGGPDTQYF,TGTGCCAGCAGCGAGACAGGGGGCGGTCCTGATACGCAGTATTTT,TRBV7-3,TRBD1,TRBJ2-3,NA,15
CAWTAGGGTQYF,TGTGCCTGGACGGCGGGTGGTGGGACCCAGTACTTC,TRBV30,NA,TRBJ2-5,NA,12
CASSRRGGTDTQYF,TGTGCCAGCAGTCGCAGGGGGGGCACAGATACGCAGTATTTT,TRBV2,NA,TRBJ2-3,NA,14
CASSLNRDSNTGELFF,TGCGCCAGCAGCCTCAACCGGGACAGCAACACCGGGGAGCTGTTTTTT,TRBV5-1,TRBD1,TRBJ2-2,NA,16
CASSLDSNEQFF,TGTGCCAGCAGCTTAGATAGCAATGAGCAGTTCTTC,TRBV11-3,NA,TRBJ2-1,few,12
CASSLVGTVYNEQFF,TGTGCCAGCAGTTTGGTGGGGACAGTATACAATGAGCAGTTCTTC,TRBV28,TRBD1,TRBJ2-1,NA,15
CASSEPTGGDNGYGYTF,TGTGCCAGCAGTGAACCCACCGGCGGGGATAATGGCTATGGCTACACCTTC,TRBV2,NA,TRBJ1-2,NA,17
CASSQAYNEQFF,TGTGCCAGCAGTCAGGCCTACAATGAGCAGTTCTTC,TRBV27,NA,TRBJ2-1,NA,12
CASSKNRENTEAFF,TGCGCCAGCAGTAAAAACAGGGAAAACACTGAAGCTTTCTTT,TRBV10-2,NA,TRBJ1-1,NA,14
CASSQEAGGDTIYF,TGTGCCAGCAGCCAAGAGGCAGGAGGGGACACCATATATTTT,TRBV14,NA,TRBJ1-3,NA,14